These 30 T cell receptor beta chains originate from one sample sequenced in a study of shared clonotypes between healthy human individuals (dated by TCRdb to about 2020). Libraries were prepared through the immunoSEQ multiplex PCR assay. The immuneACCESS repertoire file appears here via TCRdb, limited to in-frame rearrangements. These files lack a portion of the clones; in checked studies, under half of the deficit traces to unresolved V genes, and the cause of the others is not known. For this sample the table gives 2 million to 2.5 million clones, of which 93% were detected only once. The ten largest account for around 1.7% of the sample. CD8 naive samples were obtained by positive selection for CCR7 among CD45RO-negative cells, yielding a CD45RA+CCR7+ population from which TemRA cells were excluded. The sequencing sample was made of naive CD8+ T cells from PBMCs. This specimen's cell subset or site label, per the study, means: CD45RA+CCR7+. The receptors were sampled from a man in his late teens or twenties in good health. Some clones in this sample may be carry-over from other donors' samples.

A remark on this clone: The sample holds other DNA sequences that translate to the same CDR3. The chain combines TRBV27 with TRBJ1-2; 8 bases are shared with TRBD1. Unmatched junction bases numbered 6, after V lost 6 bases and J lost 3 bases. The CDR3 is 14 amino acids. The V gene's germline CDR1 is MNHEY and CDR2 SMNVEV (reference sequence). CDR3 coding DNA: TGTGCCAGCAGCCCCGACAGGGGTTACTATGGCTACACCTTC. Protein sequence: CASSPDRGYYGYTF.

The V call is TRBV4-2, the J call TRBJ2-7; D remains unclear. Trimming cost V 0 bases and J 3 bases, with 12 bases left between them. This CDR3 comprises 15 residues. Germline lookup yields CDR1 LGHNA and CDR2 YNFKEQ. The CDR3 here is CASSQDWRGNYEQYF. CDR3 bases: TGTGCCAGCAGCCAAGATTGGCGCGGAAACTACGAGCAGTACTTC.

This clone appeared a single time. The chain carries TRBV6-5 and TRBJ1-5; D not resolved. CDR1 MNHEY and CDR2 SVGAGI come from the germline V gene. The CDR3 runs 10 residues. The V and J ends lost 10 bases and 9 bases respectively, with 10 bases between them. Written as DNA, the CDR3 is TGTGCCACCCCTTTTATGCCCCAGCATTTT. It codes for CATPFMPQHF.

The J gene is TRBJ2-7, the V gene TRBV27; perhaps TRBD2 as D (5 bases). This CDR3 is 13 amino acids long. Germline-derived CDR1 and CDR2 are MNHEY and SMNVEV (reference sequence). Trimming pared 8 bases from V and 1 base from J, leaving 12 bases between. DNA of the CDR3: TGTGCCAGCGGACTCTCTCCATCCTACGAGCAGTACTTC. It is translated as CASGLSPSYEQYF.

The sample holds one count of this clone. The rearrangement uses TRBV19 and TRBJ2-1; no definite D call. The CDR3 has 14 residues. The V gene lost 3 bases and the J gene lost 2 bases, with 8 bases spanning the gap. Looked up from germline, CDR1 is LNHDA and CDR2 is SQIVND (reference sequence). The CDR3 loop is CASSMKGTYNEQFF. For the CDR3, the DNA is TGTGCCAGTAGTATGAAGGGAACCTACAATGAGCAGTTCTTC.

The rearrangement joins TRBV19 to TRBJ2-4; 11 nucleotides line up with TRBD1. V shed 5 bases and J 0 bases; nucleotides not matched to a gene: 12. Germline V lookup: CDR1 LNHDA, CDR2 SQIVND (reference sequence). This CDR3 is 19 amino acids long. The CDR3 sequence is CASSPLRDRGGVAKNIQYF. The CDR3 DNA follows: TGTGCCAGTAGTCCCCTCCGGGACAGGGGGGGAGTAGCCAAAAACATTCAGTACTTC.

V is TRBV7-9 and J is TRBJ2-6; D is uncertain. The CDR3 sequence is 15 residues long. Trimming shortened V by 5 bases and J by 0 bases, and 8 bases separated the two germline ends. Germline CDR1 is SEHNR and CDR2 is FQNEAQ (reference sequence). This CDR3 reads CASSLQLSGANVLTF. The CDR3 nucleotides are TGTGCCAGCAGCCTACAACTCTCTGGGGCCAACGTCCTGACTTTC.

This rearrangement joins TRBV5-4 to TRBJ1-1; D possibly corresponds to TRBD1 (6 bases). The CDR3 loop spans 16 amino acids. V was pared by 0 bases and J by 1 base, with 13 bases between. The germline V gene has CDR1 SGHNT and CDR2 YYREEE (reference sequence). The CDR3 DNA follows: TGTGCCAGCAGCTTGGATCCAGGGGCGTGGAACACTGAAGCTTTCTTT. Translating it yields CASSLDPGAWNTEAFF.

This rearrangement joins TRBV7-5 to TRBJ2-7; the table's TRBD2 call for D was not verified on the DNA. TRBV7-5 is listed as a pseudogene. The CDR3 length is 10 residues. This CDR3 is CARSANEQYF. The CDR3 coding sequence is TGTGCCAGAAGCGCGAACGAGCAGTACTTC.

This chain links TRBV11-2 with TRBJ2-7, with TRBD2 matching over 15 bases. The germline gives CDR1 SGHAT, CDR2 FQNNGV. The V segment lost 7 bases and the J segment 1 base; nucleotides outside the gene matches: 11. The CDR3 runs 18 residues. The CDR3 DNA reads TGTGCCAGCACCTCTCAACCGGGACTAGCGGGAGGTTCCTACGAGCAGTACTTC. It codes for CASTSQPGLAGGSYEQYF.

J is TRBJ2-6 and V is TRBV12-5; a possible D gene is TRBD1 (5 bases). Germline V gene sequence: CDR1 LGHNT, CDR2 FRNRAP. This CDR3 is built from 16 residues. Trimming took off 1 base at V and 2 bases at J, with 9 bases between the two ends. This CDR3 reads CASGLGGDAGANVLTF. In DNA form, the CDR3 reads TGTGCTAGTGGTTTGGGGGGCGACGCTGGGGCCAACGTCCTGACTTTC.

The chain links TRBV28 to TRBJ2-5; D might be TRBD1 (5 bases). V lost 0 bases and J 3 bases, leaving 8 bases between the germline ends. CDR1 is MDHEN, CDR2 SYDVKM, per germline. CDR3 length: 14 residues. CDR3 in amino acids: CASSLWRREETQYF. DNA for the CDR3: TGTGCCAGCAGTTTATGGCGCAGGGAAGAGACCCAGTACTTC. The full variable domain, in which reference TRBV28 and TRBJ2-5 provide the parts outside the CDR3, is DVKVTQSSRYLVKRTGEKVFLECVQDMDHENMFWYRQDPGLGLRLIYFSYDVKMKEKGDIPEGYSVSREKKERFSLILESASTNQTSMYLCASSLWRREETQYFGPGTRLLVL.

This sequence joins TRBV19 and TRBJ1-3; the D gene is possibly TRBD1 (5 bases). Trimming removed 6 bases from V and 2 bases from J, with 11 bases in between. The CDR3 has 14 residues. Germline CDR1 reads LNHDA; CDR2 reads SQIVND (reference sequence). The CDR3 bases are TGTGCCAGTAGGAAGGGGCAGACTGGAAACACCATATATTTT. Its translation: CASRKGQTGNTIYF.

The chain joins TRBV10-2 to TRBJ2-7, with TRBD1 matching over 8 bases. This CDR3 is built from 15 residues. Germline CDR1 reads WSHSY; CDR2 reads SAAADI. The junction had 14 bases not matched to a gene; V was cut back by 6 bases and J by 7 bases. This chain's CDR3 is CASREPGTGAYEQYF. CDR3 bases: TGCGCCAGCAGAGAACCCGGGACAGGCGCTTATGAGCAGTACTTC.

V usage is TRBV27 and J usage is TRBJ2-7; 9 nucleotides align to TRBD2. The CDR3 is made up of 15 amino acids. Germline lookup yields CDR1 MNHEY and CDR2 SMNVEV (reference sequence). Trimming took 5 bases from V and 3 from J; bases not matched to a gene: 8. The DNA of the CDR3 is TGTGCCAGCAGTCCGAGGTCTAGCGGGGACTACGAGCAGTACTTC. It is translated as CASSPRSSGDYEQYF.

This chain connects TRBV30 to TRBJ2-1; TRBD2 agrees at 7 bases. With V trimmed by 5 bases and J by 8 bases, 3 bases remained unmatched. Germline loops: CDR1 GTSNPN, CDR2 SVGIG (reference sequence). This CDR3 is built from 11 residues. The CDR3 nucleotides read TGTGCCTGGGGGGAGGGTTATGAGCAGTTCTTC. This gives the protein CAWGEGYEQFF.

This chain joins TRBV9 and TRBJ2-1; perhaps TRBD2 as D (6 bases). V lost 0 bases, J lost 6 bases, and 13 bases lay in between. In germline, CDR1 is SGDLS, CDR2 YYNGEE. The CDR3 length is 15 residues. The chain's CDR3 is CASSVGRGAGNEQFF. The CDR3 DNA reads TGTGCCAGCAGCGTAGGTCGGGGAGCGGGCAATGAGCAGTTCTTC.

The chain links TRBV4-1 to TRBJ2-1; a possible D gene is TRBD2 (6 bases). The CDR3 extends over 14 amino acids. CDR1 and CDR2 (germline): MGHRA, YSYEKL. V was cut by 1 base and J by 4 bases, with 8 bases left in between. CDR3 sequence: CASSQAGLYNEQFF. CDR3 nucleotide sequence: TGCGCCAGCAGCCAAGCGGGACTTTACAATGAGCAGTTCTTC.

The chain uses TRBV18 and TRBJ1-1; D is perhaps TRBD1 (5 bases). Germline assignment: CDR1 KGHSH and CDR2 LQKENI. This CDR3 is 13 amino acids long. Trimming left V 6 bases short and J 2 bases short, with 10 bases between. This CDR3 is CASSAGGNTEAFF. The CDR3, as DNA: TGTGCCAGCTCCGCCGGGGGAAACACTGAAGCTTTCTTT. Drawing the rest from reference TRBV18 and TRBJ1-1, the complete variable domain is NAGVMQNPRHLVRRRGQEARLRCSPMKGHSHVYWYRQLPEEGLKFMVYLQKENIIDESGMPKERFSAEFPKEGPSILRIQQVVRGDSAAYFCASSAGGNTEAFFGQGTRLTVV.

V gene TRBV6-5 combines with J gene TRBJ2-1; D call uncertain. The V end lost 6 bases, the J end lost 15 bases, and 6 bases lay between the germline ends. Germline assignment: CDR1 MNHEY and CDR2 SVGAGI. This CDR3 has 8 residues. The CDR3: CASRVGFF. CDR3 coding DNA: TGTGCCAGCAGGGTGGGGTTCTTC.

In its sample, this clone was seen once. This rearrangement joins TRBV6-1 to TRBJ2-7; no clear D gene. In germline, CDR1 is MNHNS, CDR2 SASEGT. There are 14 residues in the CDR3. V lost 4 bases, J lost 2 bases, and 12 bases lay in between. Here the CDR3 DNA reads TGTGCCAGCAGTGGGTGGGCTACCACCTACGAGCAGTACTTC. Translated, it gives CASSGWATTYEQYF.

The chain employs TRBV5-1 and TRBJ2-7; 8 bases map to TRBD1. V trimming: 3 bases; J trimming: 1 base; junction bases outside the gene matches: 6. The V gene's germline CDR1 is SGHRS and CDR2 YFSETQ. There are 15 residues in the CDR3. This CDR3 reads CASSSPGGRSYEQYF. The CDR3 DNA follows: TGCGCCAGCAGCTCCCCAGGGGGCCGATCCTACGAGCAGTACTTC.

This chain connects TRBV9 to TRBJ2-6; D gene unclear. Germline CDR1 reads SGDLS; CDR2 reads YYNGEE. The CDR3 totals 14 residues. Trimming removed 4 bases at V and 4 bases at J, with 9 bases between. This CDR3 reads CASSTSIGANVLTF. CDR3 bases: TGTGCCAGCAGCACCTCGATCGGGGCCAACGTCCTGACTTTC.

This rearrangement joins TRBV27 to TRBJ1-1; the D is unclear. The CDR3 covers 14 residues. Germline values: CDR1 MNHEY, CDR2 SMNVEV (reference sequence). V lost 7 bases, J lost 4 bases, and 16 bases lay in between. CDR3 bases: TGTGCCAGCAAGGGCGACGTACCGGGCACTGAAGCTTTCTTT. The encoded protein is CASKGDVPGTEAFF.

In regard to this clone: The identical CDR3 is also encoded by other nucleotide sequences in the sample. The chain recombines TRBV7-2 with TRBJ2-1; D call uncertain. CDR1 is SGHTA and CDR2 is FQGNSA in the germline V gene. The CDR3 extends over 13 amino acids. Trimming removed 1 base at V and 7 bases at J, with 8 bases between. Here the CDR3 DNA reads TGTGCCAGCAGCTTAGGCCTCGGGAATGAGCAGTTCTTC. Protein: CASSLGLGNEQFF.

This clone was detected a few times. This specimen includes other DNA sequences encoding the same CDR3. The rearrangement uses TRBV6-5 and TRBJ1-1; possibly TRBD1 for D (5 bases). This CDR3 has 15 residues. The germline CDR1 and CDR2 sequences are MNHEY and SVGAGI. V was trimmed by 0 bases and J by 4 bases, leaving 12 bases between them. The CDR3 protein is CASSYSRQGGTEAFF. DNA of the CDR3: TGTGCCAGCAGTTACTCGAGGCAGGGTGGCACTGAAGCTTTCTTT.

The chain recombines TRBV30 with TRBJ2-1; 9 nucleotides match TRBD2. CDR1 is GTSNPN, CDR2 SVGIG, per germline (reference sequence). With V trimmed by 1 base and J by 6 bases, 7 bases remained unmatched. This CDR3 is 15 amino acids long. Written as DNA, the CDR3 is TGTGCCTGGAGTGGCGTAGCGGGAGAGCTCAATGAGCAGTTCTTC. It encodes CAWSGVAGELNEQFF.

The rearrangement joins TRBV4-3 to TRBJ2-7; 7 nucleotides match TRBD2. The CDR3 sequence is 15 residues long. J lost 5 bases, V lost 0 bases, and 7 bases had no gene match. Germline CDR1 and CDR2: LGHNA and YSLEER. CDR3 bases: TGCGCCAGCAGCCAAGATCGAGGCCGGGGGGACGAGCAGTACTTC. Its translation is CASSQDRGRGDEQYF.

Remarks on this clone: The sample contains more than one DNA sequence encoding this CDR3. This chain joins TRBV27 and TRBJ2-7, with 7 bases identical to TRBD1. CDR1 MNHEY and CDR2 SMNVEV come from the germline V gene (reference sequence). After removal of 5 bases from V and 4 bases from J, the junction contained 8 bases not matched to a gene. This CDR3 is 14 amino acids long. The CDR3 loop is CASSPTGSLYEQYF. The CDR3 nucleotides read TGTGCCAGCAGTCCGACAGGGAGCTTATACGAGCAGTACTTC.

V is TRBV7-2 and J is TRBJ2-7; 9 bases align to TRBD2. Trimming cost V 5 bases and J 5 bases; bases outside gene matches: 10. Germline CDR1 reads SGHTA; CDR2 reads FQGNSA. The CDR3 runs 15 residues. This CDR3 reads CASSLSGSFHHEQYF. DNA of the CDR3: TGTGCCAGCAGCCTTAGCGGGAGCTTCCATCACGAGCAGTACTTC.